This TCR beta chain came from a study of T-cell reconstitution after alpha-beta-depleted transplantation in children (dated by TCRdb to between 2015 and 2016). For the study in its entirety: Using TCR repertoire profiling, the study followed T-cell immune reconstitution in a quantitative way in children after TCRalphabeta/CD19-depleted allogeneic hematopoietic cell transplantation. Overall study results and their limits: Over the following months the frequencies of hyperexpanded clones went down, and after one year T-cell counts and TCRbeta diversity were mostly credited to newly produced T cells. About two months after transplant, the apparently early recovery of alphabetaT-cell counts reportedly depended on just several hundred clones that had expanded rapidly and came from non-depleted graft cells. In some patients, high TCRbeta diversity at day 60 was attributed to recipient T cells and intrathymic progenitors that had survived conditioning.

V is cut by 7 bases and J by 1 base, and the space between the germline ends is 18 bases. Reading the germline V gene (reference sequence) gives CDR1 DFQATT and CDR2 SNEGSKA. Including cysteine and phenylalanine, the CDR3 has 15 amino acids. The read is trimmed to its CDR3 DNA, 45 bases read in frame from base 1. This clonotype occurred a few times. The antigen it binds to is not known. No base quality information exists; no much larger clone differs at one position. The library was made by PCR. The instrument was an Illumina HiSeq 2500. Molecular barcoding was employed in the preparation of TCR libraries, with unique molecular identifiers being used to normalize TCRbeta repertoire quantification. The public reads were quality trimmed at Q25 with fastp and then assembled into clones with MiXCR by TCRdb, keeping productive beta chains. Rows are combined by CDR3 protein, so each entry shows the most common genes and DNA. Here the sample has about 610,000 distinct CDR3 sequences; roughly 30% occur a single time. The ten largest clones add up to under 45% of the sample.

What this sample's treatment or condition label stands for: allogeneic hematopoietic cell transplantation with graft depleted of TCRalphabeta T cells and CD19 B cells. The children who served as transplant recipients had been given grafts of TCRalphabeta/CD19-depleted allogeneic hematopoietic cells. This material consisted of PBMCs, taken before TCRalphabeta/CD19-depleted stem cell transplant. The TCR originated in a boy younger than two with Wiskott-Aldrich syndrome, due to receive a stem cell transplant. This chain is built from TRBV20-1 and TRBJ2-3, with TRBD2 perhaps the D gene, on 5 matching bases. CDR3 region: CSVPGRSLGTDTQYF. In nucleotides, the sequence is TGCAGTGTTCCGGGAAGGAGTTTGGGCACAGATACGCAGTATTTT.